A selection of T cell receptor beta chains follows, all from one sample in a study of blood T cell repertoires in COVID-19. The assay was immunoSEQ multiplex PCR, and TCRdb's table has in-frame clones only and misses some. Of under 250,000 clones listed, 83% are singletons. The sample was PBMCs or T cells enriched from blood (not recorded which). The receptors here all came from a woman between 40 and 55 years old who had been exposed to COVID-19. The CDR3 runs from the conserved cysteine through the conserved F or W. The D gene is left open where the match is weak. Expanded clones get a size class; other rows say once, few or many, or leave the size out.

abundance	d_gene	v_gene	j_gene	len	CDR3aa	CDR3nt
-	TRBD2	TRBV19	TRBJ2-1	17	CASSPRGLVSSYNKQFF	TGTGCCAGTAGTCCCCGCGGACTAGTCAGCTCCTACAATAAGCAGTTCTTC
-	-	TRBV2	TRBJ2-7	14	CASRLTEGSYEQYF	TGTGCCAGCCGCCTGACCGAGGGCTCCTACGAGCAGTACTTC
-	TRBD1	TRBV9	TRBJ1-1	18	CASSVGVGQVEMNTEAFF	TGTGCCAGCAGCGTAGGGGTTGGACAGGTGGAAATGAACACTGAAGCTTTCTTT
-	TRBD1	TRBV28	TRBJ2-5	13	CASLAGGQETQYF	TGTGCCAGCCTGGCAGGGGGCCAAGAGACCCAGTACTTC
-	-	TRBV29-1	TRBJ2-5	12	CSGGHPGETQYF	TGCAGCGGGGGCCATCCGGGAGAGACCCAGTACTTC
-	-	TRBV6-5	TRBJ2-1	15	CASSPRGFSYNEQFF	TGTGCCAGCAGTCCTCGGGGGTTCTCCTACAATGAGCAGTTCTTC
many	-	TRBV19	TRBJ2-1	15	CASSNRGGPRNEQFF	TGTGCCAGTAGTAATCGCGGGGGCCCTCGGAATGAGCAGTTCTTC
-	-	TRBV28	TRBJ2-7	14	CASRARRVGYEQYF	TGTGCCAGCAGGGCGAGGAGGGTAGGCTACGAGCAGTACTTC
-	TRBD1	TRBV10-3	TRBJ2-1	17	CAISEGSIQGANNEQFF	TGTGCCATCAGTGAGGGGAGTATCCAGGGGGCAAACAATGAGCAGTTCTTC
-	-	TRBV6-5	TRBJ1-2	13	CASSYLQSYGYTF	TGTGCCAGCAGTTACTTACAATCCTATGGCTACACCTTC
-	-	TRBV6-4	TRBJ2-1	15	CASSDSSGSYNEQFF	TGTGCCAGCAGTGACTCTAGCGGCTCCTACAATGAGCAGTTCTTC
-	-	TRBV19	TRBJ1-5	20	CASSIDPRRLRTGSNQPQHF	TGTGCCAGTAGTATAGATCCCCGTCGGTTGAGAACGGGTAGCAATCAGCCCCAGCATTTT
many	TRBD1	TRBV6-2/TRBV6-3	TRBJ1-2	16	CASSYFRTGGSYGYTF	TGTGCCAGCAGTTACTTCCGGACAGGGGGCTCATATGGCTACACCTTC
few	TRBD1	TRBV4-1	TRBJ1-2	17	CASSHPDAQGVWDGYTF	TGCGCCAGCAGCCATCCTGATGCCCAGGGGGTTTGGGATGGCTACACCTTC
-	-	TRBV6-1	TRBJ1-2	14	CASSEGGTGYGYTF	TGTGCCAGCAGTGAGGGGGGTACAGGCTATGGCTACACCTTC
-	-	TRBV9	TRBJ2-3	14	CASSVVSDGDTQYF	TGTGCCAGCAGCGTCGTCTCCGACGGGGATACGCAGTATTTT
-	TRBD2	TRBV11-2	TRBJ2-5	16	CASSVGTSGGKETQYF	TGTGCCAGCAGCGTCGGGACTAGCGGGGGGAAAGAGACCCAGTACTTC
few	-	TRBV5-6	TRBJ1-3	14	CASSPRTAGNTIYF	TGTGCCAGCAGCCCTAGGACAGCTGGAAACACCATATATTTT
-	TRBD1	TRBV5-4	TRBJ1-1	12	CASSSSTGEAFF	TGTGCCAGCAGCTCTTCGACAGGGGAAGCTTTCTTT
-	TRBD2	TRBV3-1/TRBV3-2	TRBJ2-1	15	CASSLSSGGYNEQFF	TGTGCCAGCAGCCTTTCTAGCGGGGGTTACAATGAGCAGTTCTTC
-	TRBD1	TRBV7-8	TRBJ2-5	17	CASSRRTGGAFQETQYF	TGTGCCAGCAGCCGGAGGACAGGGGGCGCCTTCCAAGAGACCCAGTACTTC
few	-	TRBV12-5	TRBJ1-1	15	CASGAPELGNTEAFF	TGTGCTAGTGGTGCGCCGGAGCTGGGGAACACTGAAGCTTTCTTT